The entry that follows covers one TCR beta chain sequence. The specificity of this receptor is unknown. Base qualities were left out, and no much larger clone turns up one base away. Libraries were prepared through 5' RACE. Sequencing was carried out with an Illumina HiSeq 2500. A second about 6 to 11 cycle PCR used a sample-barcoded 5' primer and a J-beta primer mix. A template-switch 5' adaptor carrying 12 random nucleotides introduced a unique molecular identifier onto each TCR beta cDNA molecule. At least 2.5 million CDR3-containing paired-end reads were obtained from each sample. All of the RNA was converted into first-strand cDNA using the Mint cDNA synthesis kit, with a TRBC-specific oligonucleotide serving as the primer. All cDNA was treated with uracil-DNA glycosylase and then went through a first 18-cycle PCR with the universal primers M1SS and BC2_uni_R. The authors' pipeline ran thus. Each sample was normalized by randomly selecting 1 million high-quality reads, each carrying a distinct molecular identifier. Reads with shared molecular identifiers were discarded instead of being binned into consensus sequences. MiTCR, set to a Q25 quality threshold and the strictest error-elimination algorithm, was used for CDR3 identification, clonotype clustering and error correction. A nonparametric unseen species model with Euler transformation was used to estimate a lower bound on total TCR beta diversity. In TCRdb, the public reads were trimmed at Q25 with fastp and aligned with MiXCR, with productive beta chains retained. Rows with a matching CDR3 protein are joined into one entry that keeps the most common DNA and genes. What appears here as the V and J calls and clone size reflects TCRdb's work, not the paper's. The sample profile shows under 2,000,000 distinct CDR3 sequences; 49% of them were found once. In total, the top ten clones hold roughly 2.1% of the sample.

This sample was taken from a study of blood T cells in healthy people across ages (dated by TCRdb to 2015 to 2017). Regarding the study in general: Template switching captured roughly one uniquely barcoded TCR beta cDNA molecule per two T cells in model experiments. Age-related changes in TCR beta repertoire diversity were measured in the study by deep sequencing normalized with unique cDNA molecular identifiers. Two additional independent replicas of 1 million unique cDNA reads from the same blood draw were analyzed for two donors (one aged 18 to 30 and one aged 80 or older). To avoid experimental bias, donors of different ages were spread randomly across the sequencing lanes. The donors were split into four age groups: young (average about 16 years), middle-aged (roughly 39), aged (62) and long-lived (under 90). The research as a whole found: Because the CMV infection status of the donors was unknown, age-related changes in expanded clonotypes may potentially have been confounded. Observed TCR beta diversity per million T cells fell roughly linearly with age, and a significant reduction was already apparent by age roughly 40. Estimates of total diversity based on one million sequenced T cells were regarded as lower bounds and as underestimates. Compared with the aged group, the long-lived group had more naive CD4+ T cells, fewer expanded clones and increased TCR diversity, a pattern suggesting age selection. A strong correlation was found between observed TCR beta diversity and the percentage of naive T cells measured by flow cytometry. Since profiling was done on bulk unsorted PBMCs, naive and antigen-experienced compartments could not be conclusively compared.

The roughly 38 donors, aged roughly 6 to 100 years, were systemically healthy Caucasian individuals from Russia. Each donor gave 8 to 10 milliliters of peripheral blood, drawn into EDTA-treated Vacutainer tubes. Ficoll-Paque density-gradient centrifugation was used to isolate PBMCs, with at least 6.5 million obtained per sample. Total RNA was extracted from PBMCs with Trizol reagent, with at least 5.5 micrograms obtained per sample. Naive CD45RAhigh/CD27high T cell percentages were measured by flow cytometry on a PBMC aliquot from every donor. V is cut by 0 bases and J by 1 base, and the space between the germline ends is 13 bases. Its CDR3 holds 16 amino acids, cysteine through phenylalanine. The DNA shown is the 48-base CDR3, in frame from base 1. Reading the germline V gene (reference sequence) gives CDR1 DFQATT and CDR2 SNEGSKA.

Sequenced sample: blood. The chain is made from TRBV20-1 and TRBJ2-1, with the D gene not confidently named. The TCR sequence derives from a middle-aged woman in good health. The nucleotides are TGCAGTGCTAGAGATCCGTCCAGGCCGTCCTACAATGAGCAGTTCTTC. Its product reads: CSARDPSRPSYNEQFF.